This is a list of T cell receptor beta chains from one sample in a study of technical replicates of blood from several donors. Sequenced by immunoSEQ multiplex PCR; TCRdb stores in-frame clones only, minus some. The profile shows about 75,000 clones, around 97% of them singletons. The sample was T cells isolated from PBMCs. The receptors were gathered from a human donor in good health. The CDR3 runs from the conserved cysteine through the conserved F or W. Fields, in order: D gene, J gene, V gene, clone size, CDR3 DNA, CDR3 protein. A D gene is named only where the DNA matches it firmly. A row's size may be missing; if present it is once, few, many or a size class.

D: TRBD1; J: TRBJ2-1; V: TRBV2; size: once; DNA: TGTGCCAGCGTTGGGACAGGGAAGGGAAATGAGCAGTTCTTC; CDR3: CASVGTGKGNEQFF
D: .; J: TRBJ2-5; V: TRBV29-1; size: .; DNA: TGCAGCGTTGATACCTTGGCTCAAGAGACCCAGTACTTC; CDR3: CSVDTLAQETQYF
D: .; J: TRBJ2-3; V: TRBV29-1; size: .; DNA: TGCAGCGTTGAAGAACCTACGGATACGCAGTATTTT; CDR3: CSVEEPTDTQYF
D: .; J: TRBJ2-1; V: TRBV27; size: .; DNA: TGTGCCAGTGGGAGATCCCCTTACAATGAGCAGTTCTTC; CDR3: CASGRSPYNEQFF
D: TRBD1; J: TRBJ2-7; V: TRBV6-5; size: .; DNA: TGTGCCAGCGCTTGGACAGGCGGCTACGAGCAGTACTTC; CDR3: CASAWTGGYEQYF
D: .; J: TRBJ1-5; V: TRBV27; size: .; DNA: TGTGCCAGCAGTTTATCGCCGGGGAGGTCTAGCAATCAGCCCCAGCATTTT; CDR3: CASSLSPGRSSNQPQHF
D: TRBD2; J: TRBJ2-3; V: TRBV5-1; size: .; DNA: TGCGCCAGCAGCAAGGAGGCTAGCGGGAGCGCAGATACGCAGTATTTT; CDR3: CASSKEASGSADTQYF
D: .; J: TRBJ2-7; V: TRBV27; size: .; DNA: TGTGCCAGCAGTTTATTCCGAAGCGGCTACGAGCAGTACTTC; CDR3: CASSLFRSGYEQYF
D: TRBD2; J: TRBJ2-7; V: TRBV28; size: once; DNA: TGTGCCAGCAGTTTACTGAGTAGCGGGAGCTCCTACGAGCAGTACTTC; CDR3: CASSLLSSGSSYEQYF
D: TRBD1; J: TRBJ1-2; V: TRBV6-5; size: .; DNA: TGTGCCAGCAGTTGGAAGGGACAGGGTTTCTATGGCTACACCTTC; CDR3: CASSWKGQGFYGYTF
D: .; J: TRBJ1-2; V: TRBV29-1; size: .; DNA: TGCAGCGTTGAGAGGACAGTCTATGGCTACACCTTC; CDR3: CSVERTVYGYTF
D: .; J: TRBJ1-5; V: TRBV11-2; size: .; DNA: TGTGCCAGCAGCTCTAGTGGGCAGCCCCAGCATTTT; CDR3: CASSSSGQPQHF
D: TRBD1; J: TRBJ2-7; V: TRBV5-1; size: .; DNA: TGCGCCAGCAGCGGGACGGGACAGGGAAACGAGCAGTACTTC; CDR3: CASSGTGQGNEQYF
D: TRBD2; J: TRBJ2-1; V: TRBV10-3; size: .; DNA: TGTGCCATCGGGACTAGCGGGAGCACAAATAAGCGGTTCTTC; CDR3: CAIGTSGSTNKRFF
D: .; J: TRBJ2-7; V: TRBV9; size: .; DNA: TGTGCCAGCAGCGTAGGTTATCGGGACACGTCCTACGAGCAGTACTTC; CDR3: CASSVGYRDTSYEQYF
D: .; J: TRBJ1-1; V: TRBV9; size: .; DNA: TGTGCCAGCAGCGTAGTAGAGGGTCTGACTGAAGCTTTCTTT; CDR3: CASSVVEGLTEAFF
D: TRBD2; J: TRBJ2-1; V: TRBV7-9; size: once; DNA: TGTGCCAGCAGCTCAGCGGGAGGGCCGCTTGAGCAGTTCTTC; CDR3: CASSSAGGPLEQFF
D: .; J: TRBJ1-4; V: TRBV4-1; size: .; DNA: TGCGCCAGCAGCCGAGGGTGGGTGAGTGGGGCAACTAATGAAAAACTGTTTTTT; CDR3: CASSRGWVSGATNEKLFF
D: .; J: TRBJ2-7; V: TRBV27; size: .; DNA: TGTGCCAGCAGTTTAGTCCAGGCTAAGGACTACGAGCAGTACTTC; CDR3: CASSLVQAKDYEQYF
D: TRBD2; J: TRBJ2-7; V: TRBV5-6; size: .; DNA: TGTGCCAGCAGCTTGGGGGGCGGGAGTTTCTCCTACGAGCAGTACTTC; CDR3: CASSLGGGSFSYEQYF
D: TRBD1; J: TRBJ2-7; V: TRBV6-6; size: .; DNA: TGTGCCAGCAGTTATACAGGGGTGGACGAGCAGTACTTC; CDR3: CASSYTGVDEQYF